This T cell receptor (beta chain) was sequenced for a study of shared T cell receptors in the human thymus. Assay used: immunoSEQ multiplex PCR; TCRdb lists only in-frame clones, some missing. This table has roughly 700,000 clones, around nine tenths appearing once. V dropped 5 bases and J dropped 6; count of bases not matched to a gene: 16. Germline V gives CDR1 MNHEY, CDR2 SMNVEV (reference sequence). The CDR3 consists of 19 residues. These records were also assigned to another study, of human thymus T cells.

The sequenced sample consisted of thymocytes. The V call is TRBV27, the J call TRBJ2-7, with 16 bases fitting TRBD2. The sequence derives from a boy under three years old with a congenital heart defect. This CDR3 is CASSPGTSGRAKSYREQYF. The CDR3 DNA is TGTGCCAGCAGTCCGGGGACTAGCGGGAGGGCCAAGTCGTATCGCGAGCAGTACTTC.